Below are 6 T cell receptor beta chains sequenced from a single sample in a study of cytomegalovirus exposure and HLA in healthy donors. PCR involved 60 Vbeta and 13 Jbeta primers. The method was immunoSEQ multiplex PCR; TCRdb's version includes in-frame clones alone and lacks a portion of them. The sample contains about 140,000 clones, around 80% of which appear only once. Sequenced material: PBMCs. The receptors stem from a man aged 40-50 years in good health and CMV-seronegative.

V and J are TRBV7-2 and TRBJ1-1, with TRBD1 as a possible D gene (5 bases). The germline V and J ends were trimmed by 5 bases and 11 bases, with 15 bases remaining between them. CDR3 length: 12 residues. The germline gives CDR1 SGHTA, CDR2 FQGNSA. The CDR3 is CASSLSGRGAFF. CDR3 DNA: TGTGCCAGCAGCCTGTCAGGCCGGGGGGCTTTCTTT.

This clone was counted a single time. The rearrangement uses TRBV5-5 and TRBJ1-2; D remains ambiguous. Deletions cut 0 bases from V and 5 bases from J, with 14 bases between. The CDR3 is 15 amino acids. Germline V gives CDR1 SGHKS, CDR2 YYEKEE (reference sequence). The chain's CDR3 is CASSLAGSTNYGYTF. For the CDR3, the DNA is TGTGCCAGCAGCTTGGCGGGGAGTACAAATTATGGCTACACCTTC.

The J gene is TRBJ2-1, the V gene TRBV6-4; maybe TRBD2 (5 bases). Germline CDR1 is MRHNA and CDR2 is SNTAGT. The V end lost 8 bases, the J end lost 9 bases, and 14 bases lay between the germline ends. The CDR3 spans 12 residues. The CDR3 DNA sequence: TGTGCCAGCGCTAGCTCGGCGGGTGAGCAGTTCTTC. It specifies CASASSAGEQFF.

The V call is TRBV11-3, the J call TRBJ2-7, with 9 bases identical to TRBD1. This CDR3 region has 14 residues. V gave up 2 bases and J gave up 3 bases; unmatched junction bases: 2. Germline V gene data show CDR1 as SGHNT and CDR2 as YENEEA. The CDR3 bases are TGTGCCAGCAGCTTAACAGGGGGCATCTACGAGCAGTACTTC. Protein sequence: CASSLTGGIYEQYF.

The rearrangement joins TRBV11-2 to TRBJ2-1; 13 nucleotides line up with TRBD2. The V and J ends lost 5 bases and 5 bases, in that order; junction bases with no gene match: 3. Germline CDR1 is SGHAT and CDR2 is FQNNGV. This CDR3 contains 15 residues. The CDR3 DNA is TGTGCCAGCAGCCCCGGACTAGCGGGGGACAATGAGCAGTTCTTC. It codes for CASSPGLAGDNEQFF.

This chain connects TRBV7-2 to TRBJ1-2, with TRBD1 matching 10 bases. Germline-derived CDR1 and CDR2 are SGHTA and FQGNSA. This CDR3 comprises 14 residues. Losses at the gene ends were 3 bases for V and 8 bases for J; bases not matched to a gene: 6. Here the CDR3 reads CASSLGQGPPGYTF. Written as DNA, the CDR3 is TGTGCCAGCAGCTTGGGACAGGGGCCTCCCGGCTACACCTTC.